These 32 T cell receptor beta chains originate from one sample sequenced in a study of cytomegalovirus exposure and HLA in healthy donors. Researchers ran the PCR with 60 Vbeta and 13 Jbeta primers. TCRdb keeps only in-frame clones here, not all; method: immunoSEQ multiplex PCR. The sample comprises over 150,000 clones, roughly four fifths of which are singletons, and roughly 10% rests with the top ten. Sequencing was performed on PBMCs. Receptors originate from a man in his fifties or sixties in good health and CMV-seropositive.

This clone was seen a few times. The CDR3 protein is CASSPMQGTGELFF. DNA for the CDR3: TGTGCCAGCAGCCCCATGCAGGGAACCGGGGAGCTGTTTTTT. The chain uses TRBV9 and TRBJ2-2, with D possibly matching TRBD1 (5 bases). CDR3 size: 14 residues. Trimming shortened V by 4 bases and J by 5 bases, and 12 bases separated the two germline ends. Germline values: CDR1 SGDLS, CDR2 YYNGEE.

This clone was counted once. The chain links TRBV19 to TRBJ1-5; D call uncertain. The CDR3 runs to 16 residues. V lost 7 bases and J lost 0, with 16 bases in between. Germline V gives CDR1 LNHDA, CDR2 SQIVND (reference sequence). The CDR3 region is CASKDTPGPSNQPQHF. The CDR3 coding sequence is TGTGCCAGTAAAGACACTCCAGGTCCTAGCAATCAGCCCCAGCATTTT.

V gene TRBV18 combines with J gene TRBJ2-3; 10 bases are shared with TRBD2. The length of the CDR3 is 16 residues. After removal of 6 bases from V and 2 bases from J, the junction contained 8 bases not matched to a gene. Germline V gene lookup returns CDR1 KGHSH and CDR2 LQKENI. The CDR3 sequence: CASSATSGVITDTQYF. The DNA of the CDR3 is TGTGCCAGCTCGGCTACTAGCGGGGTTATCACAGATACGCAGTATTTT.

The chain couples TRBV7-2 to TRBJ2-5, with 9 bases matching TRBD2. The DNA end lines up better with TRBJ2-7; the J call may be wrong. The CDR3 consists of 16 residues. Germline V gene data show CDR1 as SGHTA and CDR2 as FQGNSA. The CDR3 region is CASSLLPLAGTYEQYF. The CDR3 coding sequence is TGTGCCAGCAGCTTATTACCCCTAGCGGGGACCTACGAGCAGTACTTC.

The genes are TRBV6-6 and TRBJ2-7, with a weak D call TRBD2 (6 bases). Trimming took 5 bases from V and 7 from J, leaving 9 bases between them. The CDR3 has 11 amino acids. Germline assignment: CDR1 MNHNY and CDR2 SVGAGI (reference sequence). The CDR3 is CASSHAGEQYF. The CDR3, as DNA: TGTGCCAGCAGTCACGCGGGGGAGCAGTACTTC.

The chain carries TRBV6-6 and TRBJ1-1; 7 bases are shared with TRBD1. The germline CDR1 and CDR2 sequences are MNHNY and SVGAGI (reference sequence). J was trimmed by 0 bases and V by 3 bases; bases with no gene match: 4. The CDR3 has 15 amino acids. The CDR3 DNA reads as TGTGCCAGCAGTTATGGGGACAGCATGAACACTGAAGCTTTCTTT. Translation gives CASSYGDSMNTEAFF.

The chain has TRBV30 and TRBJ1-2, with D perhaps TRBD1 (6 bases). The CDR3 covers 14 residues. Trimming removed 2 bases at V and 7 bases at J, with 17 bases between. Germline V CDR1 and CDR2: GTSNPN, SVGIG (reference sequence). The CDR3 DNA follows: TGTGCCTGGAGTCCGGGTAGGGGGGGAGGTGGCTACACCTTC. This encodes CAWSPGRGGGGYTF.

As DNA, the CDR3 is TGTGCCAGCAGCTTAGTAGAGAACACTGAAGCTTTCTTT. Translating it yields CASSLVENTEAFF. The V call is TRBV7-9, the J call TRBJ1-1; D is ambiguous. Trimming took off 1 base at V and 1 base at J, with 4 bases between the two ends. Per the germline V gene, CDR1 is SEHNR and CDR2 is FQNEAQ (reference sequence). This CDR3 is built from 13 residues.

The chain couples TRBV4-3 to TRBJ2-3, with 7 bases lining up with TRBD1. V was pared by 2 bases and J by 3 bases, with 2 bases of the junction left unmatched. This CDR3 has 14 residues. Germline V gene sequence: CDR1 LGHNA, CDR2 YSLEER. CDR3 DNA sequence: TGCGCCAGCAGCCAACTGACAGGGACAGATACGCAGTATTTT. Translating it yields CASSQLTGTDTQYF.

This clone was seen more than once but under ten times. The rearrangement links TRBV27 to TRBJ2-2; 8 bases map to TRBD1. Germline-derived CDR1 and CDR2 are MNHEY and SMNVEV (reference sequence). V lost 4 bases, J lost 5 bases, and 0 bases stayed unmatched. This CDR3 has 13 residues. CDR3 nucleotides: TGTGCCAGCAGTTGGACAGGGACCGGGGAGCTGTTTTTT. It translates to CASSWTGTGELFF.

The genes are TRBV7-6 and TRBJ2-1, with 8 nucleotides matching TRBD2. From germline, CDR1 is SGHVS and CDR2 FNYEAQ. This CDR3 is built from 14 residues. The V and J ends lost 2 bases and 6 bases, in that order; junction bases with no gene match: 3. The DNA for the CDR3 is TGTGCCAGCAGCTTACGTAGCGGGGCCAATGAGCAGTTCTTC. Encoded protein: CASSLRSGANEQFF.

This clone has only a few counts. V usage is TRBV29-1 and J usage is TRBJ2-3, with 10 nucleotides matching TRBD1. This CDR3 comprises 14 residues. Unmatched junction bases numbered 6, after V lost 7 bases and J lost 2 bases. Germline-derived CDR1 and CDR2 are SQVTM and ANQGSEA. The CDR3 loop reads CSATDRGSTDTQYF. DNA of the CDR3: TGCAGCGCAACGGACAGGGGGTCCACAGATACGCAGTATTTT.

The J gene is TRBJ2-1, the V gene TRBV21-1; TRBD1 is taken as the D call from the table, unchecked against the DNA. TRBV21-1 is a pseudogene. The CDR3 loop spans 15 amino acids. CDR3 sequence (DNA): TGTGCCAGCAGCTCACGACAGGGGCTATACAATGAGCAGTTCTTC. Translated, it gives CASSSRQGLYNEQFF.

This sequence joins TRBV7-9 and TRBJ1-2; 11 nucleotides align to TRBD1. Germline values: CDR1 SEHNR, CDR2 FQNEAQ (reference sequence). The CDR3 length is 13 residues. The CDR3 here is CVSGTGGVYGYTF. In nucleotides, the CDR3 is TGTGTTTCGGGGACAGGGGGAGTCTATGGCTACACCTTC.

As regards this clone: The junction differs from germline at one of its ends, possibly a read error. V and J are TRBV7-9 and TRBJ2-2, with TRBD2 identical over 16 bases. In germline, CDR1 is SEHNR, CDR2 FQNEAQ (reference sequence). The CDR3 is 18 amino acids. The CDR3 nucleotides read TGCGCCAGCAGCCCGGGACTAGCGGGGGGGCCGAACACCGGGGAGCTGTTTTTT. Translation gives CASSPGLAGGPNTGELFF. Supplemented by reference TRBV7-9 and TRBJ2-2, the full variable domain reads DTGVSQNPRHKITKRGQNVTFRCDPISEHNRLYWYRQTLGQGPEFLTYFQNEAQLEKSRLLSDRFSAERPKGSFSTLEIQRTEQGDSAMYLCASSPGLAGGPNTGELFFGEGSRLTVL.

CDR3 sequence (DNA): TGTGCCAGCAGCGCCAGCGGGGGGGCGCGGCAGTTCTTC. Its protein product is CASSASGGARQFF. V is TRBV9 and J is TRBJ2-1; 10 nucleotides line up with TRBD2. Germline V gives CDR1 SGDLS, CDR2 YYNGEE. With 3 bases clipped from V and 12 bases from J, the junction kept 6 bases outside the gene matches. CDR3 length: 13 amino acids.

CDR3 sequence (DNA): TGTGCCAGCAGCGTTGGGAAGGGGCTTGGCTACACCTTC. It specifies CASSVGKGLGYTF. J is TRBJ1-2 and V is TRBV9, with D possibly being TRBD1 (5 bases). V lost 2 bases and J lost 7, with 12 bases in between. This CDR3 is built from 13 residues. CDR1 is SGDLS and CDR2 is YYNGEE in the germline V gene.

The V gene is TRBV11-1, the J gene TRBJ2-2, with D perhaps TRBD2 (5 bases). The CDR3 is 16 residues long. CDR1 and CDR2 from the germline V gene are SGHAT and FQDESV (reference sequence). V was clipped by 3 bases and J by 0 bases, with 11 bases between them. CDR3 in amino acids: CASSFSGSTNTGELFF. CDR3 nucleotides: TGTGCCAGCAGCTTTTCGGGGAGTACGAACACCGGGGAGCTGTTTTTT.

The chain links TRBV30 to TRBJ1-5; TRBD1 agrees at 9 bases. The CDR3 consists of 15 residues. The germline V gene encodes CDR1 GTSNPN and CDR2 SVGIG (reference sequence). With 5 bases clipped from V and 1 base from J, the junction kept 6 bases outside the gene matches. The CDR3 nucleotides are TGTGCCTGGGAACAGGGGGCTCTCAGCAATCAGCCCCAGCATTTT. It is translated as CAWEQGALSNQPQHF.

The V and J genes are TRBV14 and TRBJ2-1; 7 nucleotides match TRBD2. CDR1 is SGHDN, CDR2 FVKESK, per germline. V shed 0 bases, J shed 4 bases, and the junction held 9 bases outside the gene matches. This CDR3 region has 17 residues. CDR3: CASSQETTGLSYNEQFF. The CDR3 DNA reads TGTGCCAGCAGCCAAGAAACTACGGGACTATCATACAATGAGCAGTTCTTC.

This clone was seen only once. The V and J genes are TRBV2 and TRBJ2-1; D uncertain. The CDR3 spans 14 residues. Trimming left V 0 bases short and J 2 bases short, with 5 bases between. Germline V gives CDR1 SNHLY, CDR2 FYNNEI. The CDR3 here is CASSEATAYNEQFF. CDR3 bases: TGTGCCAGCAGTGAAGCGACTGCCTACAATGAGCAGTTCTTC.

The rearrangement uses TRBV19 and TRBJ1-5; TRBD1 aligns across 8 bases. The V segment lost 8 bases and the J segment 3 bases; nucleotides outside the gene matches: 12. The CDR3 loop spans 16 amino acids. Germline CDR1 is LNHDA and CDR2 is SQIVND (reference sequence). The CDR3 sequence is CASASPGQEFNQPQHF. The CDR3 nucleotides read TGTGCCAGTGCCTCTCCGGGACAGGAGTTCAATCAGCCCCAGCATTTT.

This chain joins TRBV10-3 and TRBJ1-1; 12 nucleotides align to TRBD1. Germline CDR1 is ENHRY and CDR2 is SYGVKD. V lost 5 bases and J lost 6; bases outside the gene matches: 4. CDR3 length: 14 residues. The CDR3 DNA follows: TGTGCCATCAGTTTGGGACAGGGGGCTTCTGAAGCTTTCTTT. It translates to CAISLGQGASEAFF.

The chain joins TRBV5-5 to TRBJ1-6; D uncertain. The CDR3 is made up of 11 amino acids. Germline CDR1 and CDR2: SGHKS and YYEKEE (reference sequence). Trimming took off 0 bases at V and 17 bases at J, with 9 bases between the two ends. This chain's CDR3 is CASSLVGDFHF. As DNA, the CDR3 is TGTGCCAGCAGCTTGGTCGGGGATTTCCACTTT.

This clone was counted a single time. This chain uses TRBV27 with TRBJ1-1; 8 bases are a match to TRBD1. Germline CDR1 and CDR2: MNHEY and SMNVEV (reference sequence). V shed 1 base and J 4 bases; nucleotides not matched to a gene: 8. The CDR3 has 16 amino acids. This CDR3 is CASSLLKRTGRTEAFF. The DNA for the CDR3 is TGTGCCAGCAGTTTATTGAAGAGGACAGGGCGCACTGAAGCTTTCTTT.

The chain joins TRBV11-3 to TRBJ2-5; perhaps TRBD2 as D (6 bases). Trimming cost V 5 bases and J 1 base, with 8 bases left between them. Looked up from germline, CDR1 is SGHNT and CDR2 is YENEEA. This CDR3 has 13 amino acids. CDR3 sequence reads: CASSPGSQETQYF. The CDR3 nucleotides read TGTGCCAGCAGCCCCGGGAGCCAAGAGACCCAGTACTTC.

This clone was seen only a few times. The chain links TRBV5-1 to TRBJ2-5; 7 bases fit TRBD2. The CDR3 spans 15 residues. Germline lookup yields CDR1 SGHRS and CDR2 YFSETQ. With 4 bases clipped from V and 4 bases from J, the junction kept 10 bases outside the gene matches. The CDR3 loop reads CASSAGTGGTETQYF. Written as DNA, the CDR3 is TGCGCCAGCAGCGCGGGGACGGGGGGAACAGAGACCCAGTACTTC.

The rearrangement links TRBV12-5 to TRBJ1-1, with a tentative D call TRBD1 (5 bases). CDR1 and CDR2 (germline): LGHNT, FRNRAP. The CDR3 runs 13 residues. Trimming shortened V by 2 bases and J by 4 bases, and 8 bases separated the two germline ends. In DNA, the CDR3 is TGTGCTAGTGGTTTGACCGGGGGCACTGAAGCTTTCTTT. It is translated as CASGLTGGTEAFF.

This chain joins TRBV19 and TRBJ1-2; 7 bases agree with TRBD1. The CDR3 extends over 14 amino acids. Germline trimming cut 7 bases from V and 1 base from J; bases unmatched to any gene: 6. Germline lookup yields CDR1 LNHDA and CDR2 SQIVND (reference sequence). The CDR3 DNA reads as TGTGCCAGTACCTGGGACAGCCGTAACTATGGCTACACCTTC. It yields the protein CASTWDSRNYGYTF.

The V call is TRBV5-1, the J call TRBJ2-3; D possibly corresponds to TRBD1 (5 bases). V lost 0 bases to trimming and J lost 0 bases, with 8 bases between them. This CDR3 region has 15 residues. CDR1 and CDR2 from the germline V gene are SGHRS and YFSETQ. Here the CDR3 DNA reads TGCGCCAGCAGCTTGGGACAGTCTAGCACAGATACGCAGTATTTT. This encodes CASSLGQSSTDTQYF.

V is TRBV4-1 and J is TRBJ2-1, with 14 bases fitting TRBD2. Germline V gene lookup returns CDR1 MGHRA and CDR2 YSYEKL. The V segment lost 3 bases and the J segment 8 bases; nucleotides outside the gene matches: 9. CDR3 length: 17 amino acids. CDR3 sequence: CASSQETSGGAGDEQFF. CDR3 in DNA: TGCGCCAGCAGCCAGGAGACTAGCGGGGGGGCCGGAGATGAGCAGTTCTTC.

The chain employs TRBV2 and TRBJ2-1, with D tentatively TRBD2 (6 bases). The CDR3 is 13 amino acids. CDR1 is SNHLY and CDR2 is FYNNEI in the germline V gene. V lost 11 bases and J lost 6, with 17 bases in between. As DNA, the CDR3 is TGTGCCGTGGGACTCCGGATGGGCAATGAGCAGTTCTTC. Translated, it gives CAVGLRMGNEQFF.